The 18 T cell receptor beta chains reported below all come from one sample, sequenced in a study of pediatric ulcerative colitis. Assay used: immunoSEQ multiplex PCR; TCRdb lists only in-frame clones, some missing. Among over 45,000 clones, more than 60% were seen once, and the ten largest hold about 4%. The rectum was sampled with one to two pinch biopsies at colonoscopy. Input material: gut tissue. The receptors were gathered from a girl aged 5-17 years with moderate ulcerative colitis.

A remark on this clone: One end of the junction does not line up with germline, which may come from a read error. V gene TRBV10-3 combines with J gene TRBJ1-1; D remains unclear. The CDR3 extends over 14 amino acids. CDR1 and CDR2 (germline): ENHRY, SYGVKD. Here the CDR3 reads CATSPLSGNTEAFF. CDR3 DNA: TGTGCCACCAGTCCACTGTCCGGGAACACTGAAGCTTTCTTT.

The chain recombines TRBV18 with TRBJ2-1; D not certain. The CDR3 runs to 13 residues. The germline gives CDR1 KGHSH, CDR2 LQKENI. The V end was cut by 5 bases, the J end by 8 bases, with 13 bases between. CDR3 region: CASSELVGYEQFF. CDR3 coding DNA: TGTGCCAGCTCAGAGTTGGTTGGGTATGAGCAGTTCTTC.

The chain joins TRBV12-5 to TRBJ2-1; 7 nucleotides line up with TRBD1. This CDR3 has 15 amino acids. Germline assignment: CDR1 LGHNT and CDR2 FRNRAP. Trimming removed 3 bases from V and 0 bases from J; junction bases left unmatched: 2. The CDR3, as DNA: TGTGCTAGTGGTTTAGGGACAGCCTCCTACAATGAGCAGTTCTTC. Amino acid sequence: CASGLGTASYNEQFF.

This chain uses TRBV7-8 with TRBJ2-3; D call uncertain. With 4 bases removed from V and 6 bases from J, the gap between germline ends came to 5 bases. In germline, CDR1 is SGHVS, CDR2 FQNEAQ. This CDR3 has 11 amino acids. In DNA, the CDR3 is TGTGCCAGCAGCTCCTCGGATACGCAGTATTTT. It codes for CASSSSDTQYF.

This clone was seen just once. The V and J genes are TRBV10-3 and TRBJ2-1; 13 positions agree with TRBD2. The trim removed 10 bases at V and 6 bases at J, leaving 15 bases unmatched. The length of the CDR3 is 17 residues. The germline V gene encodes CDR1 ENHRY and CDR2 SYGVKD. This CDR3 reads CATLRTSGRGDPNEQFF. The CDR3 coding sequence is TGTGCCACCCTAAGGACTAGCGGGAGAGGGGACCCCAATGAGCAGTTCTTC.

CDR3 residues: CASSLGVRRGGETQYF. CDR3 sequence (DNA): TGTGCCAGCAGCTTAGGTGTCAGGCGGGGTGGAGAGACCCAGTACTTC. The J gene is TRBJ2-5, the V gene TRBV7-2; a possible D gene is TRBD2 (6 bases). The CDR3 spans 16 residues. CDR1 and CDR2 from the germline V gene are SGHTA and FQGNSA. With 1 base removed from V and 4 bases from J, the gap between germline ends came to 16 bases.

The chain is built from TRBV28 and TRBJ1-6; no clear D gene. Germline V gene data show CDR1 as MDHEN and CDR2 as SYDVKM. V was cut by 5 bases and J by 9 bases, with 11 bases left in between. This CDR3 spans 13 amino acids. The CDR3 DNA follows: TGTGCCAGCAGTCGGGCAGTGGGTTCACCCCTCCACTTT. This gives the protein CASSRAVGSPLHF.

This clone was counted a few times. The V gene is TRBV5-1, the J gene TRBJ1-1; TRBD1 aligns across 8 bases. Germline assignment: CDR1 SGHRS and CDR2 YFSETQ. Losses at the gene ends were 4 bases for V and 5 bases for J; bases not matched to a gene: 10. The CDR3 covers 15 residues. The CDR3 DNA follows: TGCGCCAGCAGCCAAGGGACAGGTTGGGGAACTGAAGCTTTCTTT. Translation gives CASSQGTGWGTEAFF.

The chain carries TRBV5-4 and TRBJ2-3; TRBD2 aligns across 12 bases. The ends lost 0 bases at V and 4 bases at J; junction bases unmatched: 6. Germline V lookup: CDR1 SGHNT, CDR2 YYREEE (reference sequence). The CDR3 extends over 17 amino acids. The CDR3 loop is CASSLGLAGEFPDTQYF. CDR3 coding DNA: TGTGCCAGCAGCTTGGGACTAGCGGGGGAATTCCCAGATACGCAGTATTTT.

This chain's CDR3 is CASSTQGPSYQPQHF. For the CDR3, the DNA is TGTGCCAGCAGCACCCAAGGGCCCTCTTATCAGCCCCAGCATTTT. This chain uses TRBV5-8 with TRBJ1-5; D not certain. V was shortened by 4 bases and J by 5 bases, with 16 bases between the two germline ends. In germline, CDR1 is SGHTS, CDR2 YDEGEE. The CDR3 is 15 residues long.

This clone has only one observation. V gene TRBV28 combines with J gene TRBJ2-7; TRBD1 matches 9 bases. Germline-derived CDR1 and CDR2 are MDHEN and SYDVKM. CDR3 size: 15 residues. The V and J ends lost 3 bases and 2 bases, in that order; junction bases with no gene match: 5. The CDR3 region is CASSFYRGQTYEQYF. The DNA for the CDR3 is TGTGCCAGCAGTTTCTACAGGGGGCAGACCTACGAGCAGTACTTC.

This clone occurred a few times. This chain uses TRBV6-5 with TRBJ1-1; D may be TRBD1 (6 bases). V was pared by 6 bases and J by 11 bases, with 13 bases between. This CDR3 contains 11 residues. Germline CDR1 reads MNHEY; CDR2 reads SVGAGI. In nucleotides, the CDR3 is TGTGCCAGCAGCCTGGGGGGCTACGCTTTCTTT. This translates into CASSLGGYAFF.

The rearrangement links TRBV2 to TRBJ2-2; TRBD1 agrees at 9 bases. Germline CDR1 is SNHLY and CDR2 is FYNNEI. This CDR3 is 16 amino acids long. The trim removed 4 bases at V and 4 bases at J, leaving 7 bases unmatched. The CDR3: CASSVTGGRGTGELFF. CDR3 sequence (DNA): TGTGCCAGCAGTGTCACAGGGGGCCGTGGCACCGGGGAGCTGTTTTTT.

The chain couples TRBV28 to TRBJ2-3; no clear D. V dropped 6 bases and J dropped 3 bases, with 13 bases sitting between them. The germline gives CDR1 MDHEN, CDR2 SYDVKM. The CDR3 totals 14 residues. This CDR3 is CASRGSHSTDTQYF. In DNA, the CDR3 is TGTGCCAGCAGGGGGTCCCACTCAACAGATACGCAGTATTTT.

This clone was found a few times. The V and J genes are TRBV5-8 and TRBJ1-2; D is perhaps TRBD1 (5 bases). This CDR3 is 15 amino acids long. With 5 bases removed from V and 2 bases from J, the gap between germline ends came to 16 bases. Germline loops: CDR1 SGHTS, CDR2 YDEGEE. The CDR3 loop reads CASSPPGRLNYGYTF. The CDR3 DNA follows: TGTGCCAGCAGTCCCCCGGGACGGCTAAACTATGGCTACACCTTC.

This chain connects TRBV5-1 to TRBJ1-1; D unclear. V lost 3 bases and J lost 1, with 16 bases in between. The CDR3 has 16 amino acids. CDR1 is SGHRS and CDR2 is YFSETQ in the germline V gene. CDR3 nucleotide sequence: TGCGCCAGCAGCTCAACCGGGGATCGGAGGAACACTGAAGCTTTCTTT. Translation gives CASSSTGDRRNTEAFF.

The gene calls are TRBV4-1 and TRBJ1-5; unclear D gene. CDR1 and CDR2 (germline): MGHRA, YSYEKL. Trimming removed 1 base at V and 3 bases at J, with 7 bases between. The CDR3 has 14 residues. The DNA of the CDR3 is TGCGCCAGCAGCCAAGTGACCTCCAATCAGCCCCAGCATTTT. It codes for CASSQVTSNQPQHF.

This chain uses TRBV5-8 with TRBJ2-7; 12 bases agree with TRBD2. This CDR3 comprises 15 residues. With V trimmed by 2 bases and J by 5 bases, 5 bases remained unmatched. CDR1 SGHTS and CDR2 YDEGEE come from the germline V gene. CDR3 sequence reads: CASSLPLAGGNEQYF. CDR3 sequence (DNA): TGTGCCAGCAGCTTACCCCTAGCGGGGGGGAACGAGCAGTACTTC.